Listed below are T cell receptor beta chains from one sample, sequenced in a study of shared clonotypes between healthy human individuals. The table came from immunoSEQ multiplex PCR; TCRdb's copy has only in-frame clones and leaves some out. The table includes under 2.5 million clones, approximately 90% detected once. The sample consisted of naive CD4+ T cells from PBMCs. The receptors shown here come from a man younger than 35 in good health. Some clones in this sample may be carry-over from other donors' samples. Both conserved end residues are part of each CDR3. A D gene is named only where the DNA matches it firmly. Size is stated for part of the rows, as once, few or many counts, or as a class when the clone is expanded.

clone_size: once; v_call: TRBV18; j_call: TRBJ1-5; d_call: TRBD1; cdr3_nt: TGTGCCAGCTCACCCGCGACAGGGGGATCAAATCAGCCCCAGCATTTT; cdr3_aa: CASSPATGGSNQPQHF
clone_size: NA; v_call: TRBV28; j_call: TRBJ2-5; d_call: NA; cdr3_nt: TGTGCCAGCAGGCCGGGACCGTCCGTGGGGGAGACCCAGTACTTC; cdr3_aa: CASRPGPSVGETQYF
clone_size: NA; v_call: TRBV7-3; j_call: TRBJ2-4; d_call: NA; cdr3_nt: TGTGCCAGCAGCCCGGGGGTGGGCCCAAACATTCAGTACTTC; cdr3_aa: CASSPGVGPNIQYF
clone_size: NA; v_call: TRBV18; j_call: TRBJ1-4; d_call: TRBD1; cdr3_nt: TGTGCCAGCTCACTCCACAGGGGTGTTAATGAAAAACTGTTTTTT; cdr3_aa: CASSLHRGVNEKLFF
clone_size: NA; v_call: TRBV28; j_call: TRBJ1-5; d_call: NA; cdr3_nt: TGTGCCAGCAGTCCAACCCAGGGAGGCAATCAGCCCCAGCATTTT; cdr3_aa: CASSPTQGGNQPQHF
clone_size: NA; v_call: TRBV5-1; j_call: TRBJ2-1; d_call: NA; cdr3_nt: TGCGCCAGCAGCTTCGGCGGCGGCGTGAGCTCCTACAATGAGCAGTTCTTC; cdr3_aa: CASSFGGGVSSYNEQFF
clone_size: NA; v_call: TRBV5-4; j_call: TRBJ2-1; d_call: TRBD2; cdr3_nt: TGTGCCAGCAGCTCGAGAGGATCTAGCGGGAGAGACGGTAACAATGAGCAGTTCTTC; cdr3_aa: CASSSRGSSGRDGNNEQFF
clone_size: NA; v_call: TRBV5-1; j_call: TRBJ2-1; d_call: NA; cdr3_nt: TGCGCCAGCAGCCCAGCCGGGACCACGTACAATGAGCAGTTCTTC; cdr3_aa: CASSPAGTTYNEQFF
clone_size: NA; v_call: TRBV30; j_call: TRBJ1-5; d_call: NA; cdr3_nt: TGTGCCTGGAGCAGAACCCGAGGGTCCCAGCATTTT; cdr3_aa: CAWSRTRGSQHF
clone_size: once; v_call: TRBV28; j_call: TRBJ2-5; d_call: NA; cdr3_nt: TGTGCCAGCAGTTTTTTGGGTCGGGGTACACAAGAGACCCAGTACTTC; cdr3_aa: CASSFLGRGTQETQYF
clone_size: NA; v_call: TRBV19; j_call: TRBJ1-4; d_call: NA; cdr3_nt: TGTGCCAGTAGTATCCGGGGGGGTTCTAATGAAAAACTGTTTTTT; cdr3_aa: CASSIRGGSNEKLFF
clone_size: NA; v_call: TRBV5-1; j_call: TRBJ2-1; d_call: TRBD2; cdr3_nt: TGCGCCAGCAGCTTCCTAGCGGGAGGGTCAAATGAGCAGTTCTTC; cdr3_aa: CASSFLAGGSNEQFF
clone_size: NA; v_call: TRBV5-4; j_call: TRBJ2-3; d_call: TRBD2; cdr3_nt: TGTGCCAGTGGGACTAGCGGGTCAGATACGCAGTATTTT; cdr3_aa: CASGTSGSDTQYF
clone_size: once; v_call: TRBV27; j_call: TRBJ2-1; d_call: NA; cdr3_nt: TGTGCCAGCAGTTTATATGGTCTAGCTGTGAATGAGCAGTTCTTC; cdr3_aa: CASSLYGLAVNEQFF
clone_size: NA; v_call: TRBV12-5; j_call: TRBJ2-7; d_call: TRBD1; cdr3_nt: TGTGCTAGTGGTCGGGACAGCTACGAGCAGTACTTC; cdr3_aa: CASGRDSYEQYF
clone_size: NA; v_call: TRBV5-4; j_call: TRBJ2-3; d_call: TRBD2; cdr3_nt: TGTGCCGTTAAGCGGCGGGAGGAAGGCTGGAATACGCAGTATTTT; cdr3_aa: CAVKRREEGWNTQYF
clone_size: NA; v_call: TRBV19; j_call: TRBJ2-5; d_call: NA; cdr3_nt: TGTGCCAGTAGTATCGGGCGGCAGGGAGAGACCCAGTACTTC; cdr3_aa: CASSIGRQGETQYF
clone_size: NA; v_call: TRBV29-1; j_call: TRBJ1-3; d_call: NA; cdr3_nt: TGCAGCGTTGCGATAGATGCTGGAAACACCATATATTTT; cdr3_aa: CSVAIDAGNTIYF
clone_size: NA; v_call: TRBV11-3; j_call: TRBJ2-7; d_call: NA; cdr3_nt: TGTGCCAGCAGCTTGGAAGGGGTCAGTGAGCAGTACTTC; cdr3_aa: CASSLEGVSEQYF
clone_size: NA; v_call: TRBV27; j_call: TRBJ2-1; d_call: NA; cdr3_nt: TGTGCCAGCAGAACGGAGCAGTTCTTC; cdr3_aa: CASRTEQFF
clone_size: NA; v_call: TRBV5-1; j_call: TRBJ2-1; d_call: TRBD2; cdr3_nt: TGCGCCAGCAGCTTAGGACTAGCGGGGATCTACAATGAGCAGTTCTTC; cdr3_aa: CASSLGLAGIYNEQFF
clone_size: NA; v_call: TRBV7-2; j_call: TRBJ2-1; d_call: TRBD2; cdr3_nt: TGTGCCAGCAGCTTAGCAGGGAGCGGGAGTTTCTATGAGCAGTTCTTC; cdr3_aa: CASSLAGSGSFYEQFF
clone_size: NA; v_call: TRBV27; j_call: TRBJ2-7; d_call: TRBD1; cdr3_nt: TGTGCCAGCAGTTTAAGGGGACAGGGCTACGAGCAGTACTTC; cdr3_aa: CASSLRGQGYEQYF
clone_size: once; v_call: TRBV9; j_call: TRBJ2-6; d_call: TRBD1; cdr3_nt: TGTGCCAGCAGCGCACAGGGGACTGGGGCCAACGTCCTGACTTTC; cdr3_aa: CASSAQGTGANVLTF
clone_size: NA; v_call: TRBV27; j_call: TRBJ2-3; d_call: NA; cdr3_nt: TGTGCCAGCTCCCCATTCGACAGGTTTAGCACAGATACGCAGTATTTT; cdr3_aa: CASSPFDRFSTDTQYF
clone_size: NA; v_call: TRBV27; j_call: TRBJ1-1; d_call: NA; cdr3_nt: TGTGCCAGCAGTCTCGTGCCGGGGGGCACTGAAGCTTTCTTT; cdr3_aa: CASSLVPGGTEAFF
clone_size: NA; v_call: TRBV18; j_call: TRBJ1-2; d_call: NA; cdr3_nt: TGTGCCAGCTCACCAACGGAGGCCCGCTATGGCTACACCTTC; cdr3_aa: CASSPTEARYGYTF
clone_size: NA; v_call: TRBV19; j_call: TRBJ1-1; d_call: TRBD1; cdr3_nt: TGTGCCAGTAGTATAGGGGTCCTGGGCAGGGGGAAGAACACTGAAGCTTTCTTT; cdr3_aa: CASSIGVLGRGKNTEAFF
clone_size: NA; v_call: TRBV5-1; j_call: TRBJ1-2; d_call: TRBD1; cdr3_nt: TGCGCCAGCAGCTTGGGGGACAGGGGCGCAGTGAGTGGCTACACCTTC; cdr3_aa: CASSLGDRGAVSGYTF
clone_size: once; v_call: TRBV7-3; j_call: TRBJ1-1; d_call: NA; cdr3_nt: TGTGCCAGCAGCTTACAACCCCCGGGGGTAGGCACTGAAGCTTTCTTT; cdr3_aa: CASSLQPPGVGTEAFF
clone_size: NA; v_call: TRBV18; j_call: TRBJ2-1; d_call: NA; cdr3_nt: TGTGCCAGCTCACCTAGGGTTACCTCCTACAATGAGCAGTTCTTC; cdr3_aa: CASSPRVTSYNEQFF
clone_size: NA; v_call: TRBV4-1; j_call: TRBJ2-1; d_call: NA; cdr3_nt: TGCGCCAGCAGCCAAGGTCTTCTCGGTCGGTTCTTC; cdr3_aa: CASSQGLLGRFF
clone_size: NA; v_call: TRBV28; j_call: TRBJ2-7; d_call: TRBD2; cdr3_nt: TGTGCCAGCAGCGCCGCTAGCGGGAGGGTCTACGAGCAGTACTTC; cdr3_aa: CASSAASGRVYEQYF
clone_size: NA; v_call: TRBV9; j_call: TRBJ2-1; d_call: NA; cdr3_nt: TGTGCCAGCAGCGTAGAGATCCATCCTGTCCCTTACAATGAGCAGTTCTTC; cdr3_aa: CASSVEIHPVPYNEQFF
clone_size: NA; v_call: TRBV9; j_call: TRBJ2-5; d_call: NA; cdr3_nt: TGTGCCAGCAGCCCCAGTCCAGGGCAAGAGACCCAGTACTTC; cdr3_aa: CASSPSPGQETQYF
clone_size: NA; v_call: TRBV5-1; j_call: TRBJ2-2; d_call: TRBD2; cdr3_nt: TGCGCCAGCAGCTTGTCACTAGCGGGACCCTACACCGGGGAGCTGTTTTTT; cdr3_aa: CASSLSLAGPYTGELFF
clone_size: NA; v_call: TRBV6-1; j_call: TRBJ2-2; d_call: TRBD1; cdr3_nt: TGTGCCCACCGGGGACAGGGCCCTCCCGGGGAGCTGTTTTTT; cdr3_aa: CAHRGQGPPGELFF
clone_size: NA; v_call: TRBV29-1; j_call: TRBJ1-1; d_call: NA; cdr3_nt: TGCAGCGTTTACAGGGAGAACACTGAAGCTTTCTTT; cdr3_aa: CSVYRENTEAFF
clone_size: NA; v_call: TRBV21-1; j_call: TRBJ2-7; d_call: NA; cdr3_nt: TGTGCCAGCAGCAAAGCGCCGGCAGGGTGCTCCTACGAGCAGTACTTC; cdr3_aa: CASSKAPAGCSYEQYF
clone_size: NA; v_call: TRBV5-1; j_call: TRBJ1-3; d_call: NA; cdr3_nt: TGCGCCAGCAGCTTGGATCACCAGAGCTCTGGAAACACCATATATTTT; cdr3_aa: CASSLDHQSSGNTIYF
clone_size: NA; v_call: TRBV2; j_call: TRBJ1-1; d_call: TRBD1; cdr3_nt: TGTGCCAGCAGTGGGGACAGGGGGTCGAACACTGAAGCTTTCTTT; cdr3_aa: CASSGDRGSNTEAFF
clone_size: NA; v_call: TRBV7-2; j_call: TRBJ2-7; d_call: NA; cdr3_nt: TGTGCCAGCAGCTTAGCCGATTCCTACGAGCAGTACTTC; cdr3_aa: CASSLADSYEQYF
clone_size: NA; v_call: TRBV18; j_call: TRBJ2-7; d_call: NA; cdr3_nt: TGTGCCAGCTCACCCCCCCCGGGAACCGGGGGAGGCGAGCAGTACTTC; cdr3_aa: CASSPPPGTGGGEQYF
clone_size: NA; v_call: TRBV9; j_call: TRBJ1-2; d_call: TRBD1; cdr3_nt: TGTGCCAGCAGCGCATATGGACAGGGTGATGGCTACACCTTC; cdr3_aa: CASSAYGQGDGYTF